This TCR beta chain stems from a study of STAT3 mutations in large granular lymphocyte leukemia. Study-level results: After therapy, about 35% of the 18 patients switched clonotypes, all new clones STAT3 wild type. Every T-LGLL patient had at least one immunodominant TCRbeta clonotype. Sampling intervals varied between patients and samples. In several patients, dominant TCR clone burden exceeded STAT3 mutant burden.

Concerning this clone: The antigen remains unidentified.

V gave up 10 bases and J gave up 4 bases, with 20 bases separating them. Germline assignment: CDR1 ENHRY and CDR2 SYGVKD. The CDR3 has 14 amino acids. Assay used: immunoSEQ multiplex PCR; TCRdb lists only in-frame clones, some missing. This table has about 15,000 clones, around four fifths appearing once. The material sequenced was peripheral blood mononuclear cells. The origin of this receptor is a middle-aged man with T-cell large granular lymphocyte leukemia. Some clones in this sample may be carry-over from other donors' samples. The chain is built from TRBV10-3 and TRBJ2-7; the D gene is possibly TRBD2 (6 bases). The CDR3 here is CATMGGAEGYEQYF. CDR3 nucleotides: TGTGCCACCATGGGCGGAGCGGAGGGTTACGAGCAGTACTTC.